The T cell receptor (beta chain) described here comes from a study of T cell responses to AZD1222 COVID-19 vaccine. Findings and limits, study-wide: Reports indicate that nearly half of spike-specific TCRs are directed at unmutated variant regions.

The table came from immunoSEQ multiplex PCR; TCRdb's copy has only in-frame clones and leaves some out. The sample comprises about 90,000 clones, less than 85% of which are singletons, and roughly 4.3% rests with the top ten. In the case of this clone: Its cognate antigen is unknown.

CDR1 and CDR2 from the germline V gene are SQVTM and ANQGSEA. This CDR3 region has 14 residues. Trimming took 5 bases from V and 0 from J; bases not matched to a gene: 4. The genes are TRBV29-1 and TRBJ1-5; TRBD1 matches at 7 bases. The TCR sequence derives from an adult who received the AZD1222 COVID-19 vaccine. This specimen consisted of peripheral blood, obtained 28 days after the second AZD1222 dose. CDR3 sequence: CSVRDSHSNQPQHF. CDR3 in DNA: TGCAGCGTTAGGGACAGCCATAGCAATCAGCCCCAGCATTTT.